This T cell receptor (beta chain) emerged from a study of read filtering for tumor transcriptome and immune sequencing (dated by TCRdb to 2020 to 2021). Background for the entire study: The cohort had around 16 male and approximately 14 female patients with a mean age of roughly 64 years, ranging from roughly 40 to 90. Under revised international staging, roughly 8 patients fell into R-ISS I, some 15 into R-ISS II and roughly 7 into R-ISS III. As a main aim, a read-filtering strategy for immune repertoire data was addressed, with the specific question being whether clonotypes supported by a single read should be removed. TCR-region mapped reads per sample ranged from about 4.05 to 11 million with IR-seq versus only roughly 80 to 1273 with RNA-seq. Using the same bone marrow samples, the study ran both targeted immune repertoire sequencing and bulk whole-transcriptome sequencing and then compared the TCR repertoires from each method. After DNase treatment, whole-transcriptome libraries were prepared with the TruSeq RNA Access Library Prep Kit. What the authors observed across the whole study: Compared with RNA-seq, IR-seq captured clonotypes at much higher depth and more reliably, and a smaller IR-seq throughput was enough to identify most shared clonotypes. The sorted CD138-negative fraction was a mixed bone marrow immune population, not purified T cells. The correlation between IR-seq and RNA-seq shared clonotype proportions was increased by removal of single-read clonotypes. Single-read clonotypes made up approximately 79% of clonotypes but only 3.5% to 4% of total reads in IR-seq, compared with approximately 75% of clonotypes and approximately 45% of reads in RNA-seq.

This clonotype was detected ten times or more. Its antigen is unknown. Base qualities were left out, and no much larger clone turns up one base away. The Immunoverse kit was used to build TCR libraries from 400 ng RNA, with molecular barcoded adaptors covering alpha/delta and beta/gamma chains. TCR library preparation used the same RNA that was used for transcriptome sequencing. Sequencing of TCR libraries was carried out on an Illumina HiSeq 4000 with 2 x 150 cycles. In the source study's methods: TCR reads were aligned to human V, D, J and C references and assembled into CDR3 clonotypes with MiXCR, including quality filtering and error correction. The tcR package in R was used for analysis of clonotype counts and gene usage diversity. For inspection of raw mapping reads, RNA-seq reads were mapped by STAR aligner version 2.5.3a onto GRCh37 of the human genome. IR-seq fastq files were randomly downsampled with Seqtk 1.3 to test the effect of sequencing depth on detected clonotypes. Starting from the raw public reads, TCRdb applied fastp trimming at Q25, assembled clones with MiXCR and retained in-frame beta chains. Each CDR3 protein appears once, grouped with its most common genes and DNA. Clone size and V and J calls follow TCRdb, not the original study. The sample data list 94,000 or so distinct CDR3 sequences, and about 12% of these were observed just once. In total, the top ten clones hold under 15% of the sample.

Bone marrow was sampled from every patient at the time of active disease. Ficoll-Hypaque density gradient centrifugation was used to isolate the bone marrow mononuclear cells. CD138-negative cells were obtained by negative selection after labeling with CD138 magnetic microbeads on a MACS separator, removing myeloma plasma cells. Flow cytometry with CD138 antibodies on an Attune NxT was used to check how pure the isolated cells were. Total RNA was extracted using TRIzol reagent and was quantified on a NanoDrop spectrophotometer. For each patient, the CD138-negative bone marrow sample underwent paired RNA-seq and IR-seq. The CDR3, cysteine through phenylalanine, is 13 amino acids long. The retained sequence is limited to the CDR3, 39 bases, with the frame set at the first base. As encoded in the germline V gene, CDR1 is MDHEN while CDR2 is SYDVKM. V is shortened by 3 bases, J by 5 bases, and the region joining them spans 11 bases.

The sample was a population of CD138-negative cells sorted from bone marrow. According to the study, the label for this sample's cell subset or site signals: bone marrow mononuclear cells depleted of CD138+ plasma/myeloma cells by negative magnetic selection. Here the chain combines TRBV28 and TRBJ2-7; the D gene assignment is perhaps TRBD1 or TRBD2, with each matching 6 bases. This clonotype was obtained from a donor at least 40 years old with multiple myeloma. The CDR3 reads CASSFGGRDEQYF. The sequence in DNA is TGTGCCAGCAGTTTCGGGGGCAGGGACGAGCAGTACTTC.